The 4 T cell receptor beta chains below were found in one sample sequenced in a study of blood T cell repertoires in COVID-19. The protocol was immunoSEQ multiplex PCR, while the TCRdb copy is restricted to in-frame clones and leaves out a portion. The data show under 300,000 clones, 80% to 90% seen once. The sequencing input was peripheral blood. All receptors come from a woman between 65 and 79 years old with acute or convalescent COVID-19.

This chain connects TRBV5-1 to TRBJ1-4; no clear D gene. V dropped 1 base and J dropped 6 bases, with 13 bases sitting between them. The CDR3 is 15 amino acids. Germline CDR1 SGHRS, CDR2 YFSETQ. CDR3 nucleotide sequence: TGCGCCAGCAGCTTGAGTGGAGGGAGCTATGAAAAACTGTTTTTT. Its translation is CASSLSGGSYEKLFF.

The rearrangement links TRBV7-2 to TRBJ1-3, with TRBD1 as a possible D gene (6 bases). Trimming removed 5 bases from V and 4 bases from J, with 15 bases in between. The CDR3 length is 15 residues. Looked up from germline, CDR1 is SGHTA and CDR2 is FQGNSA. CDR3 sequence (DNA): TGTGCCAGCAGCCAAACGCGGGGGCCCGGAAACACCATATATTTT. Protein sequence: CASSQTRGPGNTIYF.

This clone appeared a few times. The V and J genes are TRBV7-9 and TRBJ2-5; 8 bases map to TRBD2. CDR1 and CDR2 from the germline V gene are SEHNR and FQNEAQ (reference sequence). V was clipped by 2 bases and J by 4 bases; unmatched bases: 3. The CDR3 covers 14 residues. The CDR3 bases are TGTGCCAGCAGCTTATTAGCGGGAAGAGAGACCCAGTACTTC. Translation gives CASSLLAGRETQYF.

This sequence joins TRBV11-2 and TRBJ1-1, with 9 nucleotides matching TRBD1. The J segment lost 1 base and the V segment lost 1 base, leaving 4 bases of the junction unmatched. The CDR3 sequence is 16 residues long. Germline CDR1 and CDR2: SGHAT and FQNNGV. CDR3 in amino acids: CASSLGGQGANTEAFF. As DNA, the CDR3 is TGTGCCAGCAGCTTAGGGGGACAGGGCGCGAACACTGAAGCTTTCTTT.